The TCR beta chain described here comes from a study of identical twins. This CDR3 comprises 12 residues. V was trimmed by 6 bases and J by 18 bases, leaving 18 bases between them. Findings and limits, study-wide: Within cord blood, abundant beta clonotypes carried fewer insertions, but memory repertoires showed no such trend. Low generation-probability sequences were in excess among twin-shared out-of-frame alpha sequences. There was more out-of-frame TCR alpha sharing in monozygotic twins than models estimated. Beta out-of-frame sequences showed weaker excess twin sharing.

Using its own MiXCR run on the 5' RACE reads, TCRdb lists one record per CDR3 protein. The repertoire holds 1,800,000 or so distinct CDR3 sequences, with under 35% as singletons. Comment on this clonotype: The antigen remains undetermined.

The clonotype was recovered from a newborn girl in good health. Sequenced sample: cord blood. The chain employs TRBV12-3 or TRBV12-4 and TRBJ1-6, with unresolved D. For the CDR3, the DNA is TGTGCCAGCAGCGAGGGCTTCCGACTAGCCCACTTT. Translated, it gives CASSEGFRLAHF.